This T cell receptor (beta chain) emerged from a study of blood T cell repertoires in COVID-19. Study at large: COVID-19 samples collected from the United States, Italy and Spain covered acute and convalescent phases. T cells, B-cell-depleted T cells, or PBMCs provided the cDNA or gDNA that served as material.

Followed over time, Seattle patients had been enrolled while infection was active. Original processing notes: Estimated nucleated cell counts came from reference gene primer amplification. TCRdb keeps only in-frame clones here, not all; method: immunoSEQ multiplex PCR. That table supplies the V and J calls and clone size; D and trimming were determined from the DNA. The sample shows some 520,000 clones, approximately 89% of them seen only once. The CDR3 totals 15 residues. Per the germline V gene, CDR1 is SGHDT and CDR2 is YYEEEE. V was cut by 1 base and J by 7 bases, with 15 bases left in between. Sequenced: peripheral blood. The clonotype originates from a man aged 18 to 29 with COVID-19, enrolled during active disease. This rearrangement joins TRBV5-6 to TRBJ1-5; D not certain. The CDR3 coding sequence is TGTGCCAGCAGCTTGCGGACTGGGTCGCGGCAGCCCCAGCATTTT. Translation gives CASSLRTGSRQPQHF.